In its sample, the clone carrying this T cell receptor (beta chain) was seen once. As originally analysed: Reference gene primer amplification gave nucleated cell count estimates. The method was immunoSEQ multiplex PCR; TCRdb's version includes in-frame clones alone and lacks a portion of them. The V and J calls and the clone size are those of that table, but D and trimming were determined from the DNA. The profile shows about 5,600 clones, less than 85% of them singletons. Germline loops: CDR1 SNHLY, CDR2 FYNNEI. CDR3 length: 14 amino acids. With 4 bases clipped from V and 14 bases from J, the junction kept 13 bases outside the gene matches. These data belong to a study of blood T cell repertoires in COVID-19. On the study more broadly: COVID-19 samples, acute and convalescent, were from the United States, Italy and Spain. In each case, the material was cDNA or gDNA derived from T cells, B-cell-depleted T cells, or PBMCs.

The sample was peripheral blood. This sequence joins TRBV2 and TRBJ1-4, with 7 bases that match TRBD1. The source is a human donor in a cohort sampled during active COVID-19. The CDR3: CASSGWEWAGQLFF. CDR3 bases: TGTGCCAGCAGTGGATGGGAGTGGGCGGGACAGCTGTTTTTT. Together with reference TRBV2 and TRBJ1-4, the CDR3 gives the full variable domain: EPEVTQTPSHQVTQMGQEVILRCVPISNHLYFYWYRQILGQKVEFLVSFYNNEISEKSEIFDDQFSVERPDGSNFTLKIRSTKLEDSAMYFCASSGWEWAGQLFFGSGTQLSVL.